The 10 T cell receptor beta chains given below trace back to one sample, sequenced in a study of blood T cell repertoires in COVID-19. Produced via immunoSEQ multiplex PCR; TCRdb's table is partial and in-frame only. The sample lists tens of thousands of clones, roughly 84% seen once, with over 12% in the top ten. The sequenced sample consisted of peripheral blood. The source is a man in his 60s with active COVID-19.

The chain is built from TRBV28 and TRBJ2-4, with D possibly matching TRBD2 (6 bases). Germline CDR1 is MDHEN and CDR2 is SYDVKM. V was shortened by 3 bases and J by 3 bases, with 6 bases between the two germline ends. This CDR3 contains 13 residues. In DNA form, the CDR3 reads TGTGCCAGCAGTTTCGGGGGCAAAAACATTCAGTACTTC. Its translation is CASSFGGKNIQYF.

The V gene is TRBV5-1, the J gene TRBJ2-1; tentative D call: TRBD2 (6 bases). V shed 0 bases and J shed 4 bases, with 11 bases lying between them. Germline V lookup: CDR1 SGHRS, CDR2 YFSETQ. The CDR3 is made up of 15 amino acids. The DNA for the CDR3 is TGCGCCAGCAGCTTGGTCCAGCGGGCGTACAATGAGCAGTTCTTC. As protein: CASSLVQRAYNEQFF.

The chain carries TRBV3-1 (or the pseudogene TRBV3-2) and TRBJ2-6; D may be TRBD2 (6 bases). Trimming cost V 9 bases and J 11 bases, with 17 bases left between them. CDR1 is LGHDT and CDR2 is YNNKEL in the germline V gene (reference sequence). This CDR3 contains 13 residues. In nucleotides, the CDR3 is TGTGCCAGTCAGAAAGCGGGCGGGGACGTCCTGACTTTC. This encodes CASQKAGGDVLTF.

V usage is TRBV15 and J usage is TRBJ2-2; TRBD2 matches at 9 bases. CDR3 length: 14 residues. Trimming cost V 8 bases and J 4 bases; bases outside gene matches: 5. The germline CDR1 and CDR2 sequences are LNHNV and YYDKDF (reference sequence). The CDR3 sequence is CATGLSGSTGELFF. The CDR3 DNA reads TGTGCCACCGGACTTAGCGGGAGCACCGGGGAGCTGTTTTTT. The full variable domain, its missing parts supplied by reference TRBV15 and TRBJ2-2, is DAMVIQNPRYQVTQFGKPVTLSCSQTLNHNVMYWYQQKSSQAPKLLFHYYDKDFNNEADTPDNFQSRRPNTSFCFLDIRSPGLGDTAMYLCATGLSGSTGELFFGEGSRLTVL.

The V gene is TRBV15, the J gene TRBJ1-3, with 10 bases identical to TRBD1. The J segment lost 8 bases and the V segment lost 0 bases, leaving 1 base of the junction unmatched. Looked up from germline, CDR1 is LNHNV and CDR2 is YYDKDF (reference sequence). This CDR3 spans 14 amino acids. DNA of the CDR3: TGTGCCACCAGCAGAGAGACAGGGGGCTACACCATATATTTT. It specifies CATSRETGGYTIYF.

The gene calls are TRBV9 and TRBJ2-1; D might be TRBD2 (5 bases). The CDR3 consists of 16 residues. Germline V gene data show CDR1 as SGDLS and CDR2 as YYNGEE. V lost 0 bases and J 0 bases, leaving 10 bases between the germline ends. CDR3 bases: TGTGCCAGCAGCGTAGACGGCGGGTTCTCCTACAATGAGCAGTTCTTC. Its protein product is CASSVDGGFSYNEQFF. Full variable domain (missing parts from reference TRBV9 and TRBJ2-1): DSGVTQTPKHLITATGQRVTLRCSPRSGDLSVYWYQQSLDQGLQFLIQYYNGEERAKGNILERFSAQQFPDLHSELNLSSLELGDSALYFCASSVDGGFSYNEQFFGPGTRLTVL.

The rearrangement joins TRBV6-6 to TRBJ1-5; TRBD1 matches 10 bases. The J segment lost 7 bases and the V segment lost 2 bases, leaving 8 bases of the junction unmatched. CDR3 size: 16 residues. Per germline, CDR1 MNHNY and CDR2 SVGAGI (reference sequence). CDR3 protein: CASSYNRDRGGQPQHF. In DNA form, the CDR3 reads TGTGCCAGCAGTTACAACCGGGACAGGGGTGGACAGCCCCAGCATTTT.

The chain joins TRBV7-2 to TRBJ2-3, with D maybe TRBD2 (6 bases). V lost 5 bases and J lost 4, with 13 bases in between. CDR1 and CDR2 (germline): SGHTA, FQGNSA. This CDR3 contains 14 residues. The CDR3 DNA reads TGTGCCAGCAGCCCTAACCCTAGCGCAGATACGCAGTATTTT. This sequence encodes CASSPNPSADTQYF.

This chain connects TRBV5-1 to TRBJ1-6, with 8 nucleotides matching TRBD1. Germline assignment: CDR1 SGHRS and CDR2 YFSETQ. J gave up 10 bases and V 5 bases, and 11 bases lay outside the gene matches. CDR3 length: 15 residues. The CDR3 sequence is CASSRTGRYGSPLHF. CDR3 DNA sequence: TGCGCCAGCAGTCGGACAGGGAGATACGGGTCACCCCTCCACTTT.

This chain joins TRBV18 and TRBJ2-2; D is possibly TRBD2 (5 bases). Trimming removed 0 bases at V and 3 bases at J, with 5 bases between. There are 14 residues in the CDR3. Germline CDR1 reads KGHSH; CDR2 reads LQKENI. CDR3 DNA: TGTGCCAGCTCACCACCACTAGACACCGGGGAGCTGTTTTTT. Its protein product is CASSPPLDTGELFF. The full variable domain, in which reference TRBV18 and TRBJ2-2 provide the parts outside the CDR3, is NAGVMQNPRHLVRRRGQEARLRCSPMKGHSHVYWYRQLPEEGLKFMVYLQKENIIDESGMPKERFSAEFPKEGPSILRIQQVVRGDSAAYFCASSPPLDTGELFFGEGSRLTVL.